This TCR beta chain derives from a study of CD8 T cells in ankylosing spondylitis. Points from the study as a whole: Disease-linked clones were CD8+ and relatively rare in peripheral blood. In ankylosing spondylitis patients, matched synovial fluid reportedly showed significant enrichment of disease-linked clones.

About this clonotype itself: Its cognate antigen is unknown.

MiXCR was run by TCRdb on the 5' RACE reads, yielding one entry per CDR3 protein. The sample lists some 150,000 distinct CDR3 sequences, approximately 44% seen once, with about 15% in the top ten. Deletions cut 3 bases from V and 10 bases from J, with 16 bases between. The CDR3 runs 14 residues. This receptor was identified in a male donor with ankylosing spondylitis. The sequenced sample consisted of synovial fluid, either unsorted or a sorted T cell fraction (not recorded which). The genes are TRBV12-3 or TRBV12-4 and TRBJ1-5; D remains ambiguous. DNA for the CDR3: TGTGCCAGCAGTTTGGCCAGACGCCTAGGACCCCAGCATTTT. The encoded protein is CASSLARRLGPQHF.